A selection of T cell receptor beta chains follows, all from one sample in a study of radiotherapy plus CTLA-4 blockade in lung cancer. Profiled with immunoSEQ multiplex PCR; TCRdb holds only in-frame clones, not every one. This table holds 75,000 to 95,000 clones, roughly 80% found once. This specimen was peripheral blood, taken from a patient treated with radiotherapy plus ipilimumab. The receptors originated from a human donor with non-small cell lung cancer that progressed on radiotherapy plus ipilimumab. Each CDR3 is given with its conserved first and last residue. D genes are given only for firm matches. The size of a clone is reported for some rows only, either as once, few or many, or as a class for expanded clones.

cdr3_nt: TGTGCCTCCCACCTGGACAGGGTGGAATTGCGGGGCTACACCTTC
cdr3_aa: CASHLDRVELRGYTF
j_call: TRBJ1-2
v_call: TRBV30
clone_size: .
d_call: TRBD1

cdr3_nt: TGTGCCAGCAGGGGAGGACAGGTGCCCTACGAGCAGTACTTC
cdr3_aa: CASRGGQVPYEQYF
j_call: TRBJ2-7
v_call: TRBV5-6
clone_size: .
d_call: .

cdr3_nt: TGTGCCTGGAGTGCAGTAACTAGCGTTAACACCGGGGAGCTGTTTTTT
cdr3_aa: CAWSAVTSVNTGELFF
j_call: TRBJ2-2
v_call: TRBV30
clone_size: once
d_call: TRBD2

cdr3_nt: TGTGCCAGCAGCTTCTCCGCGAACACTGAAGCTTTCTTT
cdr3_aa: CASSFSANTEAFF
j_call: TRBJ1-1
v_call: TRBV7-9
clone_size: .
d_call: .

cdr3_nt: TGTGCCAGTCAGGACAGGGGCTCCAATAGCAATCAGCCCCAGCATTTT
cdr3_aa: CASQDRGSNSNQPQHF
j_call: TRBJ1-5
v_call: TRBV19
clone_size: few
d_call: TRBD1

cdr3_nt: TGCAGCGTTGCTAAGGGACTAGCGGGAGCTGAGCAGTTCTTC
cdr3_aa: CSVAKGLAGAEQFF
j_call: TRBJ2-1
v_call: TRBV29-1
clone_size: .
d_call: TRBD2

cdr3_nt: TGTGCCAGCAGCCGGGACAGGGGTACCGGCTACACCTTC
cdr3_aa: CASSRDRGTGYTF
j_call: TRBJ1-2
v_call: TRBV28
clone_size: .
d_call: TRBD1

cdr3_nt: TGTGCCAGCAGCCCCCTAGCGATGAGCACAGATACGCAGTATTTT
cdr3_aa: CASSPLAMSTDTQYF
j_call: TRBJ2-3
v_call: TRBV7-3
clone_size: .
d_call: .

cdr3_nt: TGTGCCAGTAGTATGTGGGGAAAACTGTTTTTT
cdr3_aa: CASSMWGKLFF
j_call: TRBJ1-4
v_call: TRBV19
clone_size: .
d_call: .

cdr3_nt: TGCGCCAGCAGCCAAAGCCGAGGGGGGGATGAAAAACTGTTTTTT
cdr3_aa: CASSQSRGGDEKLFF
j_call: TRBJ1-4
v_call: TRBV4-1
clone_size: .
d_call: .

cdr3_nt: TGTGCCAGCAGTCTCAGGGGTGACGAGCAGTACTTC
cdr3_aa: CASSLRGDEQYF
j_call: TRBJ2-7
v_call: TRBV27
clone_size: few
d_call: .

cdr3_nt: TGTGCCAGCAGCCCAGGGCAGGGCCTCAATGAAAAACTGTTTTTT
cdr3_aa: CASSPGQGLNEKLFF
j_call: TRBJ1-4
v_call: TRBV7-9
clone_size: .
d_call: .

cdr3_nt: TGTGCCAGCAGTAAAGACCTCTACGAGCAGTACTTC
cdr3_aa: CASSKDLYEQYF
j_call: TRBJ2-7
v_call: TRBV6-1
clone_size: once
d_call: .

cdr3_nt: TGTGCCTGGAGCCGGACAGGCGCGGAGACCCAGTACTTC
cdr3_aa: CAWSRTGAETQYF
j_call: TRBJ2-5
v_call: TRBV30
clone_size: .
d_call: TRBD1

cdr3_nt: TGTGCCAGCAGTAGGTCCGGGAGGACAGGGCCTCATGGCTACACCTTC
cdr3_aa: CASSRSGRTGPHGYTF
j_call: TRBJ1-2
v_call: TRBV28
clone_size: .
d_call: TRBD1